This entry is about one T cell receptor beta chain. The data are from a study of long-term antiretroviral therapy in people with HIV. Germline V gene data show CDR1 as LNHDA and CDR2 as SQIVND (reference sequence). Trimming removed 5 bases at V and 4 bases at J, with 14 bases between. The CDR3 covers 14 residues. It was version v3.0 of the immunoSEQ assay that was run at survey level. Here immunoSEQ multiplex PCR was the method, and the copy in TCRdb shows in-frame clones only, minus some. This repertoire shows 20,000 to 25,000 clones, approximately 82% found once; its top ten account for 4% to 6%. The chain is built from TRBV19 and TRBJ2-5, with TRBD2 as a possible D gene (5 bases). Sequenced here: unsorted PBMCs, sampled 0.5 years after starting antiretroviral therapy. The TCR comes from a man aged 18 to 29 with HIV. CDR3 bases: TGTGCCAGTAGTTCGGGAAGAAGAGGAGAGACCCAGTACTTC. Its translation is CASSSGRRGETQYF.